This entry concerns a single T cell receptor (beta chain). The time point: after neoadjuvant nivolumab, at surgical resection. The data derive from a study of neoadjuvant anti-PD-1 for oral cavity cancer. Germline V gene data show CDR1 as SGHDN and CDR2 as FVKESK. The V segment lost 3 bases and the J segment 10 bases; nucleotides outside the gene matches: 12. This CDR3 is built from 15 residues. Method: immunoSEQ multiplex PCR; TCRdb's copy keeps in-frame clones and lacks some. The table lists approximately 68,000 clones, roughly nine tenths of them singletons, with 2.5% to 3.5% in the top ten. The chain uses TRBV14 and TRBJ2-1, with 7 bases aligning to TRBD1. This receptor was taken from a person between 35 and 79 years old with oral cavity squamous cell carcinoma. Sequencing used PBMCs, obtained after nivolumab (anti-PD-1) treatment. The CDR3 DNA follows: TGTGCCAGCAGCCATATGGACAGGCCGACTGGAGAGCAGTTCTTC. This sequence encodes CASSHMDRPTGEQFF.